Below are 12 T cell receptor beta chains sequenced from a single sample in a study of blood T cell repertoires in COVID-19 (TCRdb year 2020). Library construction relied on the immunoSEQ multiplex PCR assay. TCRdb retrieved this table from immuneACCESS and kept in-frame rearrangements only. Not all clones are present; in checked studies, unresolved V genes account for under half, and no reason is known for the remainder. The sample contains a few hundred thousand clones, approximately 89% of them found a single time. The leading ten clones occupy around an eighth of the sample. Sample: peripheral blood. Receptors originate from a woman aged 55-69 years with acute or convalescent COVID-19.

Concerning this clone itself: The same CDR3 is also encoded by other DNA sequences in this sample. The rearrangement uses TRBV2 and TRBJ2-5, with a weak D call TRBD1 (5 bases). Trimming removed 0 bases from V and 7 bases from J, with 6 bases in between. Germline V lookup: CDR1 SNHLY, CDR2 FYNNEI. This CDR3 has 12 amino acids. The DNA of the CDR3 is TGTGCCAGCAGTGAAGCCACAGGGACCCAGTACTTC. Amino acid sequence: CASSEATGTQYF.

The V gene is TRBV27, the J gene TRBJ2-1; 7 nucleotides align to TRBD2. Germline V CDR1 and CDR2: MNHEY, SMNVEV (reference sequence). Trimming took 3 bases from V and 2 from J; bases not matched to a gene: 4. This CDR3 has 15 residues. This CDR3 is CASSFGLAAYNEQFF. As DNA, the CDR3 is TGTGCCAGCAGTTTTGGGCTAGCGGCCTACAATGAGCAGTTCTTC.

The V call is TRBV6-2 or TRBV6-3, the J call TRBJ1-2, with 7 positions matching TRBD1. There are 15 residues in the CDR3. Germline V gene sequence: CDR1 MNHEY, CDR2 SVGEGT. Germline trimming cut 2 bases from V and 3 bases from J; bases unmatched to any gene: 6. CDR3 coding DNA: TGTGCCAGCAGTTACCGGCAGGGGGTTGACTATGGCTACACCTTC. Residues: CASSYRQGVDYGYTF.

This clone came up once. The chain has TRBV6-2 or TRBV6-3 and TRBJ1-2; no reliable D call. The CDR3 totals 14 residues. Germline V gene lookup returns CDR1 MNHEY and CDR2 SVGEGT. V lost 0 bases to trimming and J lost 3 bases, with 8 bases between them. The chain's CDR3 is CASSYSNTDYGYTF. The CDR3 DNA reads TGTGCCAGCAGTTACTCCAACACCGACTATGGCTACACCTTC.

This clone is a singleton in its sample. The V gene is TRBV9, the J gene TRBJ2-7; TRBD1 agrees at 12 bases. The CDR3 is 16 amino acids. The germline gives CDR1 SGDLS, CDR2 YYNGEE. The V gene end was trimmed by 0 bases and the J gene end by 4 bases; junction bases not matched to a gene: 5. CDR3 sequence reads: CASSVGGTGGFYEQYF. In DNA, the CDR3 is TGTGCCAGCAGCGTAGGGGGGACAGGGGGCTTTTACGAGCAGTACTTC.

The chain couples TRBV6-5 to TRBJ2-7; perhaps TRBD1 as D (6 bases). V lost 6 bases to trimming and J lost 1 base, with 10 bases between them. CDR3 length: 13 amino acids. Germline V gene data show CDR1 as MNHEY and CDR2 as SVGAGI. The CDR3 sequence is CASRPTGSYEQYF. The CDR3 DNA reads TGTGCCAGCAGACCTACAGGGTCCTACGAGCAGTACTTC.

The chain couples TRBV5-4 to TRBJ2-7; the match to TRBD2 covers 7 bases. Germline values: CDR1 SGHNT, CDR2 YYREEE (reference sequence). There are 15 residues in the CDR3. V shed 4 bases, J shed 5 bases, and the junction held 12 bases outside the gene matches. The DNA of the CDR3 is TGTGCCAGCAGCCTAACGGGGGGAGGTCTCCACGAGCAGTACTTC. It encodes CASSLTGGGLHEQYF.

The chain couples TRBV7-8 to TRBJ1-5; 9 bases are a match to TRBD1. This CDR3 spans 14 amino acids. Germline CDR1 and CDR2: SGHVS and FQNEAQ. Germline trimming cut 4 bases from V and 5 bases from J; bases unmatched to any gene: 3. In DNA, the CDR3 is TGTGCCAGCAGCTCCGGGACAGGGCATCAGCCCCAGCATTTT. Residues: CASSSGTGHQPQHF.

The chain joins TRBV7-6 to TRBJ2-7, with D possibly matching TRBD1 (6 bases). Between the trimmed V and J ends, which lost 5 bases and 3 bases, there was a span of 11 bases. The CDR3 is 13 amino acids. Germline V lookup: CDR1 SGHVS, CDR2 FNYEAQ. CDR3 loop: CASSPPGDYEQYF. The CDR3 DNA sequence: TGTGCCAGCAGCCCCCCAGGGGACTACGAGCAGTACTTC.

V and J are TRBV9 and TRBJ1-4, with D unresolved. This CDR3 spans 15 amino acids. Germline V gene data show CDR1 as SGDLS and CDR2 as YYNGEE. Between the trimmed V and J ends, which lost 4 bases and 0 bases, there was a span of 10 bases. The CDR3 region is CASSLGRATNEKLFF. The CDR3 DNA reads TGTGCCAGCAGCTTAGGACGGGCAACTAATGAAAAACTGTTTTTT.

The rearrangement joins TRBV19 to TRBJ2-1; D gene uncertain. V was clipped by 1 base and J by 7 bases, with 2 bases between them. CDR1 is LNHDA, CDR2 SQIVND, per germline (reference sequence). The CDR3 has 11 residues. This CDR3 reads CASSIANEQFF. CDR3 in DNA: TGTGCCAGTAGTATAGCGAATGAGCAGTTCTTC.

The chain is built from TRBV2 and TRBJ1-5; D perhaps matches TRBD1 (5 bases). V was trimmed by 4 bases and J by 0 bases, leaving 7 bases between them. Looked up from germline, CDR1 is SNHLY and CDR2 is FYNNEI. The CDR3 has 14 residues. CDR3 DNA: TGTGCCAGCAGTGGACAGATTAGCAATCAGCCCCAGCATTTT. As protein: CASSGQISNQPQHF. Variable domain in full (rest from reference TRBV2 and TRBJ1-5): EPEVTQTPSHQVTQMGQEVILRCVPISNHLYFYWYRQILGQKVEFLVSFYNNEISEKSEIFDDQFSVERPDGSNFTLKIRSTKLEDSAMYFCASSGQISNQPQHFGDGTRLSIL.